What follows describes a single T cell receptor beta chain. The antigen this receptor binds is unknown. Nothing much larger sits one base from this clone, and base qualities are not available. The data are from a study of CD8+ T cells in alopecia areata (dated by TCRdb to 2016 to 2018). Looking at the study overall: The treated patients took part in an open-label pilot trial in which moderate-to-severe alopecia areata was treated with oral tofacitinib at 5 to 10 mg twice daily. To study T cell clonal expansion in alopecia areata, the researchers applied high-throughput TCRbeta sequencing to both the C3H/HeJ mouse model and human patients. Biopsies were taken from tofacitinib-treated patients at baseline and at 4 and 24 weeks of treatment, and a later scalp biopsy was taken in several of the tofacitinib-treated patients. Tofacitinib was given for 6 to 18 months, followed by 6 months of follow-up off drug to assess delayed response and recurrence. Scalp clonality was compared among normal scalp (n=4), patchy alopecia areata scalp (n=8), and alopecia totalis/universalis scalp (n=8). immunoSEQ multiplex PCR using 35 Vbeta forward primers and 13 Jbeta reverse primers was used to amplify TCRbeta CDR3 regions. Scalp tissue and sorted CD4+ and CD8+ peripheral blood T cells from patchy and totalis/universalis alopecia areata patients and from healthy controls were covered by human TCRbeta sequencing. For the treated patients, the SALT score, which quantifies what percentage of scalp surface area is affected, served as the measure of disease severity. The RNA source kit depended on sample type: the PAXgene miRNA kit for fixed scalp, the miRNeasy kit for PBMCs, and the RNeasy kit for mouse skin. Overall results and qualifications from the work: Lesional scalp, especially in alopecia totalis/universalis, showed higher clonality and more expanded CD8+ clones than normal scalp, suggesting antigenic drive. TCR sequences shared between patients were less clear than in mice, possibly partly because of HLA diversity in the patient population. Because the treated cohort was small and had just a single nonresponder, larger studies are needed to establish links between baseline CD8+ expansion and response. Tofacitinib significantly decreased scalp clonality and the number of expanded CD8+ clones among the top 100 scalp clones. Unlike mouse skin, where gammadelta T cells dominate, normal human skin contains resident alphabeta T cells that get sequenced too, which complicates analysis of the scalp TCR repertoire. Many expanded lesional clones persisted in scalp and blood during tofacitinib treatment, which may partly explain relapse after stopping treatment.

The meaning of the sample's time point label: 24 weeks on oral tofacitinib. Explained via the paper, the treatment or condition label denotes: oral pan-JAK inhibitor, 5-10 mg twice daily. Lesional scalp punch biopsies and peripheral blood were collected from alopecia areata patients. PBMCs were isolated by density centrifugation and stained for CD3, CD4 and CD8, and CD4+ and CD8+ T cells were sorted on a FACSAria. Library creation used the immunoSEQ multiplex PCR assay. To provide template for TCR sequencing, every sample had RNA extracted and reverse transcribed into cDNA. First-strand cDNA was synthesized with SuperScript III using a 2:1 mix of oligo-dT and random hexamers. A synthetic immune receptor repertoire was used to assess amplification bias, and residual bias was removed computationally. On the study's bioinformatics: After raw reads were preprocessed to remove errors, the CDR3 was defined following IMGT conventions as running from the conserved cysteine to phenylalanine. To get clonality, Shannon entropy was normalized by log2 of the number of productive unique TCRs and the result was subtracted from 1. Whether each scalp clone was CD4 or CD8 was inferred by checking scalp TCRbeta sequences against the CD4 and CD8 repertoires from sorted blood. TCRdb limited this immuneACCESS table to in-frame rearrangements with V and J called. A share of clones is missing; checked studies link under half to unresolved V genes, and the rest is unexplained. The D gene and trimming were derived from the DNA, and the V and J assignments and clone size from that table. The sample contains 150,000 to 200,000 clones, around 58% of them found a single time. Around an eighth of the sample is taken by the ten largest.

The sequenced sample was CD8+ T cells sorted from blood, obtained at week 24, from a patient treated with tofacitinib. The TCR originated in a human donor with alopecia areata.

The DNA is as follows: TGTGCCAGCAGATCCTTTTTAGCAGGACCGCAGTACTTC. This gives the protein CASRSFLAGPQYF. The rearranged chain carries TRBV9 and TRBJ2-5, with no confident D gene call. The germline V gene yields SGDLS for CDR1 and YYNGEE for CDR2. CDR3 length: 13 amino acids, cysteine to phenylalanine. This entry keeps only the CDR3 DNA: 39 bases, framed from base 1. The V and J ends are trimmed by 5 bases and 11 bases, leaving 19 bases between them.